This TCR beta chain came from a study of beta chain features in type 1 diabetes. Study-wide results and limits: The VDJ junctions of type 1 diabetes patients carried fewer insertions and more deletions. Moderately but significantly shorter TCRB CDR3s were found in Type 1 diabetes patients in all four CD4+ subsets. Researchers reported that naive, central memory and Treg TCRB repertoires appeared more similar in patients than in healthy donors.

This clone was counted at least ten times. What it recognizes is unknown. Expressed TCRB transcripts were sequenced because the entire RNA isolate underwent reverse transcription. Libraries were prepared by immunoSEQ multiplex PCR; TCRdb keeps only in-frame clonotypes and omits some of them. The sample has some 130,000 clones; 9% are singletons. Donors underwent one heparinised blood draw, around 100 mL on average. Markers CD45RO/CCR7/CD25/CD127/CD95/CD27 served to sort CD4+ naive, central memory, regulatory and stem cell-like memory cells. CDR3 length: 11 amino acids. V was cut by 0 bases and J by 13 bases, with 9 bases left in between. CDR1 is SNHLY, CDR2 FYNNEI, per germline.

V usage is TRBV2 and J usage is TRBJ2-5; a possible D gene is TRBD1 (6 bases). Sequenced material: central memory CD4+ T cells from blood. The receptor was isolated from a young man with type 1 diabetes. The CDR3 sequence is CASSEAGTPYF. The CDR3 DNA is TGTGCCAGCAGTGAAGCAGGGACACCGTACTTC. Combining the CDR3 with reference TRBV2 and TRBJ2-5 gives the whole variable domain EPEVTQTPSHQVTQMGQEVILRCVPISNHLYFYWYRQILGQKVEFLVSFYNNEISEKSEIFDDQFSVERPDGSNFTLKIRSTKLEDSAMYFCASSEAGTPYFGPGTRLLVL.